The rows below give T cell receptor beta chains drawn from one sample of a study of cytomegalovirus exposure and HLA in healthy donors. TCRdb's table, derived via immunoSEQ multiplex PCR, lists solely in-frame clones and lacks some. The data contain about 150,000 clones, about three quarters of them singletons. The source material was PBMCs. The receptors originated from a man between 18 and 29 years old in good health and CMV-seronegative. CDR3s include the opening cysteine and the closing phenylalanine or tryptophan. Fields, in order: CDR3 DNA, CDR3 protein, J gene, V gene, D gene, clone size. A D gene is named only where the DNA matches it firmly. For some rows the clone size is stated as once, few or many, or as a class when expanded; others skip it.

CDR3nt: TGTGCCAGCAGTCAGTCGGGACAGGCGAATCAGCCCCAGCATTTT
CDR3aa: CASSQSGQANQPQHF
j_gene: TRBJ1-5
v_gene: TRBV27
d_gene: TRBD1
abundance: NA

CDR3nt: TGCGCCAGCTCCGAGGAGCGCGCCTCTGGGGCCAACGTCCTGACTTTC
CDR3aa: CASSEERASGANVLTF
j_gene: TRBJ2-6
v_gene: TRBV5-1
d_gene: NA
abundance: NA

CDR3nt: TGTGCCAGCAGTTTATTGTCCCAGGATCGCACCGGGGAGCTGTTTTTT
CDR3aa: CASSLLSQDRTGELFF
j_gene: TRBJ2-2
v_gene: TRBV28
d_gene: NA
abundance: NA

CDR3nt: TGTGCCAGCAGCCTTACAGGCAGTTCCTACAATGAGCAGTTCTTC
CDR3aa: CASSLTGSSYNEQFF
j_gene: TRBJ2-1
v_gene: TRBV7-8
d_gene: NA
abundance: NA

CDR3nt: TGCAGCGCCTTAACTGACAGTCTCTCTAACTATGGCTACACCTTC
CDR3aa: CSALTDSLSNYGYTF
j_gene: TRBJ1-2
v_gene: TRBV29-1
d_gene: NA
abundance: NA

CDR3nt: TGCGCCAGCAGTCAAGGTAGGGGAGGCCCCAATCAGCCCCAGCATTTT
CDR3aa: CASSQGRGGPNQPQHF
j_gene: TRBJ1-5
v_gene: TRBV23-1
d_gene: NA
abundance: NA

CDR3nt: TGTGCCAGCAGCTTACTAGCGGGAGGTGATCATGAGCAGTTCTTC
CDR3aa: CASSLLAGGDHEQFF
j_gene: TRBJ2-1
v_gene: TRBV7-8
d_gene: TRBD2
abundance: NA

CDR3nt: TGTTCCAGCAGCTTAGGCACAGGGGGCTATGGCTACACCTTC
CDR3aa: CSSSLGTGGYGYTF
j_gene: TRBJ1-2
v_gene: TRBV7-9
d_gene: TRBD1
abundance: NA

CDR3nt: TGTGCCAGCTCCGGACTGGGAGGGGTAGATACGCAGTATTTT
CDR3aa: CASSGLGGVDTQYF
j_gene: TRBJ2-3
v_gene: TRBV27
d_gene: TRBD2
abundance: NA

CDR3nt: TGTGCCAGCTCTCCCGAGCGGGATACGCAGTATTTT
CDR3aa: CASSPERDTQYF
j_gene: TRBJ2-3
v_gene: TRBV18
d_gene: NA
abundance: NA

CDR3nt: TGTGCCAGCAGGGAGGACAGGAGCTCCTATAATTCACCCCTCCACTTT
CDR3aa: CASREDRSSYNSPLHF
j_gene: TRBJ1-6
v_gene: TRBV2
d_gene: TRBD1
abundance: NA

CDR3nt: TGTGCCAGCAGCGGGACTAGCGGACCATCAGATACGCAGTATTTT
CDR3aa: CASSGTSGPSDTQYF
j_gene: TRBJ2-3
v_gene: TRBV5-6
d_gene: TRBD2
abundance: once

CDR3nt: TGTGCCAGCAGGGAAGGCCGGCGGAACGAGCAGTACTTC
CDR3aa: CASREGRRNEQYF
j_gene: TRBJ2-7
v_gene: TRBV28
d_gene: NA
abundance: NA

CDR3nt: TGTGCCTGGACTCGACGCGGGCGCGGGTCGTTCTCGTCCGAGCAGTACTTC
CDR3aa: CAWTRRGRGSFSSEQYF
j_gene: TRBJ2-7
v_gene: TRBV30
d_gene: NA
abundance: NA

CDR3nt: TGTGCCAGCACAGTTATTTGTACGGGACTAGCGGTGACTGATACGCAGTATTTT
CDR3aa: CASTVICTGLAVTDTQYF
j_gene: TRBJ2-3
v_gene: TRBV27
d_gene: TRBD2
abundance: few

CDR3nt: TGTGCCAGCAGTCGAAGTGGAGACAGGGATGGCTACACCTTC
CDR3aa: CASSRSGDRDGYTF
j_gene: TRBJ1-2
v_gene: TRBV2
d_gene: TRBD1
abundance: NA

CDR3nt: TGTGCCAGCAGTAACGGAGGAGGAGAGCAGTACTTC
CDR3aa: CASSNGGGEQYF
j_gene: TRBJ2-5
v_gene: TRBV27
d_gene: NA
abundance: NA

CDR3nt: TGTGCCAGCAGTGAATCCCCGGGAGATACGCAGTATTTT
CDR3aa: CASSESPGDTQYF
j_gene: TRBJ2-3
v_gene: TRBV25-1
d_gene: NA
abundance: NA

CDR3nt: TGTGCCAGCAGCTTGAGGGGGACAGCGCGAGGCTACACCTTC
CDR3aa: CASSLRGTARGYTF
j_gene: TRBJ1-2
v_gene: TRBV5-6
d_gene: TRBD1
abundance: NA

CDR3nt: TGCAGCGTGGCCTTCAGGGGTAGCGGGGCTTTCAACACCGGGGAGCTGTTTTTT
CDR3aa: CSVAFRGSGAFNTGELFF
j_gene: TRBJ2-2
v_gene: TRBV29-1
d_gene: TRBD2
abundance: NA

CDR3nt: TGTGCCTGGAGTAGGGGCAGGGGGGACACTGAAGCTTTCTTT
CDR3aa: CAWSRGRGDTEAFF
j_gene: TRBJ1-1
v_gene: TRBV30
d_gene: TRBD1
abundance: few

CDR3nt: TGTGCCAGCAGCGACCCCTTAGCGGGTTGGGAAGAGACCCAGTACTTC
CDR3aa: CASSDPLAGWEETQYF
j_gene: TRBJ2-5
v_gene: TRBV9
d_gene: TRBD2
abundance: few

CDR3nt: TGTGCCAGCTCACCACAGGGGGTTCCCAATCAGCCCCAGCATTTT
CDR3aa: CASSPQGVPNQPQHF
j_gene: TRBJ1-5
v_gene: TRBV18
d_gene: NA
abundance: NA

CDR3nt: TGTGCCAGCTCACCAGGGGCGCAGGGAAACGAGCAGTACTTC
CDR3aa: CASSPGAQGNEQYF
j_gene: TRBJ2-7
v_gene: TRBV18
d_gene: NA
abundance: NA

CDR3nt: TGTGCCAGCAGTCAGGGGTTCAGCTATGGCTACACCTTC
CDR3aa: CASSQGFSYGYTF
j_gene: TRBJ1-2
v_gene: TRBV6-6
d_gene: NA
abundance: few

CDR3nt: TGTGCCAGCAGCAAGTGGCCCAGCACAGATACGCAGTATTTT
CDR3aa: CASSKWPSTDTQYF
j_gene: TRBJ2-3
v_gene: TRBV21-1
d_gene: NA
abundance: NA

CDR3nt: TGTGCCAGTAGTGCCCAGGTGAGAAGTGGTGGCACTGAAGCTTTCTTT
CDR3aa: CASSAQVRSGGTEAFF
j_gene: TRBJ1-1
v_gene: TRBV19
d_gene: NA
abundance: NA

CDR3nt: TGTGCCAGCAGCTTTTCCGGCTATGGCTACACCTTC
CDR3aa: CASSFSGYGYTF
j_gene: TRBJ1-2
v_gene: TRBV11-2
d_gene: NA
abundance: NA

CDR3nt: TGCAGCGTTCTGACAGGAAGCTCCTACGAGCAGTACTTC
CDR3aa: CSVLTGSSYEQYF
j_gene: TRBJ2-7
v_gene: TRBV29-1
d_gene: NA
abundance: NA

CDR3nt: TGTGCCATCAGTGCTTTGACTAGCCGCAATGAGCAGTTCTTC
CDR3aa: CAISALTSRNEQFF
j_gene: TRBJ2-1
v_gene: TRBV10-3
d_gene: TRBD2
abundance: few

CDR3nt: TGCGCCAGCAGCCAAGTTGTAAGTCAGGGTGTAAGGACCGGGGAGCTGTTTTTT
CDR3aa: CASSQVVSQGVRTGELFF
j_gene: TRBJ2-2
v_gene: TRBV4-3
d_gene: NA
abundance: NA

CDR3nt: TGTGCCAGCAGCTCTTTGCCCGGCATCCAGGGGCCAGATACGCAGTATTTT
CDR3aa: CASSSLPGIQGPDTQYF
j_gene: TRBJ2-3
v_gene: TRBV7-6
d_gene: NA
abundance: NA

CDR3nt: TGTGCCAGCAAACGGGACTATGGCTACACCTTC
CDR3aa: CASKRDYGYTF
j_gene: TRBJ1-2
v_gene: TRBV2
d_gene: NA
abundance: NA

CDR3nt: TGTGCCAGTGGGGCGTCCCCCCCAGAGACCCAGTACTTC
CDR3aa: CASGASPPETQYF
j_gene: TRBJ2-5
v_gene: TRBV6-6
d_gene: NA
abundance: NA

CDR3nt: TGTGCCAGCAGCACGAGGAGGGTGAATCAGCCCCAGCATTTT
CDR3aa: CASSTRRVNQPQHF
j_gene: TRBJ1-5
v_gene: TRBV28
d_gene: NA
abundance: NA

CDR3nt: TGTGCCACCAGCAGAGATCTTGGCGGAGGCAATGAGCAGTTCTTC
CDR3aa: CATSRDLGGGNEQFF
j_gene: TRBJ2-1
v_gene: TRBV15
d_gene: NA
abundance: few

CDR3nt: TGTGCCAGCAGTTCGAACAGGCCGAACACTGAAGCTTTCTTT
CDR3aa: CASSSNRPNTEAFF
j_gene: TRBJ1-1
v_gene: TRBV6-5
d_gene: NA
abundance: NA

CDR3nt: TGTGCCAGTAGTACTCCGGGACTAGGGGAGCAGTACTTC
CDR3aa: CASSTPGLGEQYF
j_gene: TRBJ2-7
v_gene: TRBV19
d_gene: TRBD2
abundance: NA

CDR3nt: TGTGCCAGCAGCGCCGGGGGGTCCCTCCTCCCCCAGTACTTC
CDR3aa: CASSAGGSLLPQYF
j_gene: TRBJ2-5
v_gene: TRBV5-6
d_gene: TRBD2
abundance: NA

CDR3nt: TGTGCCACCAGCAGAGATCCCCGACAGGGACTTGACAATGAGCAGTTCTTC
CDR3aa: CATSRDPRQGLDNEQFF
j_gene: TRBJ2-1
v_gene: TRBV15
d_gene: NA
abundance: once

CDR3nt: TGTGCCAGCAGCTCCCTGACTAGCGGGAGCTACGAGCAGTACTTC
CDR3aa: CASSSLTSGSYEQYF
j_gene: TRBJ2-7
v_gene: TRBV5-4
d_gene: TRBD2
abundance: NA

CDR3nt: TGTGCCAGCAGCAATAGCGGGATCCCCTACGAGCAGTACTTC
CDR3aa: CASSNSGIPYEQYF
j_gene: TRBJ2-7
v_gene: TRBV6-1
d_gene: TRBD2
abundance: NA

CDR3nt: TGTGCCAGCAGCTCGGACTACTCCGAGCAGTACTTC
CDR3aa: CASSSDYSEQYF
j_gene: TRBJ2-7
v_gene: TRBV11-2
d_gene: NA
abundance: few

CDR3nt: TGTGCCAGCAGCAGGGACAGGGCTATTCAGCCCCAGCATTTT
CDR3aa: CASSRDRAIQPQHF
j_gene: TRBJ1-5
v_gene: TRBV5-5
d_gene: TRBD1
abundance: NA

CDR3nt: TGTGCCAGTAGTATAGTCCCTAGCGTGGAGCAGTACTTC
CDR3aa: CASSIVPSVEQYF
j_gene: TRBJ2-7
v_gene: TRBV19
d_gene: NA
abundance: NA

CDR3nt: TGCGCCAGCAGCATTTCCGCTAGCGGGAGCGCAGATACGCAGTATTTT
CDR3aa: CASSISASGSADTQYF
j_gene: TRBJ2-3
v_gene: TRBV5-1
d_gene: TRBD2
abundance: NA

CDR3nt: TGTGCCAGTAGCCAAGAGACAGGGAGGGAGACCCAGTACTTC
CDR3aa: CASSQETGRETQYF
j_gene: TRBJ2-5
v_gene: TRBV19
d_gene: NA
abundance: NA

CDR3nt: TGTGCCTGGAGTAGCGGGGGGAACTATGGCTACACCTTC
CDR3aa: CAWSSGGNYGYTF
j_gene: TRBJ1-2
v_gene: TRBV30
d_gene: NA
abundance: few

CDR3nt: TGTGCCAGCCCTGTGTTAGCAGATACGCAGTATTTT
CDR3aa: CASPVLADTQYF
j_gene: TRBJ2-3
v_gene: TRBV2
d_gene: NA
abundance: few